Below, 32 T cell receptor beta chains from the same sample are listed, as sequenced in a study of CD8+ T cells in alopecia areata. Reverse transcribed after extraction, RNA yielded cDNA as the sequencing template. TCRdb's copy holds only in-frame clones and misses some; the assay was immunoSEQ multiplex PCR. This table has 98,000 or so clones, 60% to 75% appearing once. The treatment: oral pan-JAK inhibitor, 5-10 mg twice daily. Sequences were derived from CD8+ T cells sorted from blood, sampled at week 4, from a patient treated with tofacitinib. The receptors were sampled from a human donor with alopecia areata.

This clone was counted once. This sequence joins TRBV28 and TRBJ1-5; weak D call: TRBD1 (6 bases). Looked up from germline, CDR1 is MDHEN and CDR2 is SYDVKM. The CDR3 consists of 15 residues. Trimming took off 5 bases at V and 2 bases at J, with 13 bases between the two ends. The CDR3 DNA reads as TGTGCCAGCAGTCAGGGGTTGGCGGGCAATCAGCCCCAGCATTTT. Protein: CASSQGLAGNQPQHF.

This clone was counted a few times. The V gene is TRBV13, the J gene TRBJ2-2; no clear D. The germline V gene encodes CDR1 PRHDT and CDR2 FYEKMQ (reference sequence). The CDR3 is 17 amino acids. With 1 base removed from V and 2 bases from J, the gap between germline ends came to 14 bases. The DNA for the CDR3 is TGTGCCAGCAGCTTAGAGGGTAGAAGTTTAAACACCGGGGAGCTGTTTTTT. Protein sequence: CASSLEGRSLNTGELFF.

The chain has TRBV19 and TRBJ1-1; D not certain. The germline V and J ends were trimmed by 0 bases and 1 base, with 6 bases remaining between them. Per the germline V gene, CDR1 is LNHDA and CDR2 is SQIVND (reference sequence). The CDR3 spans 14 residues. The CDR3 coding sequence is TGTGCCAGTAGTATAGACTTCAAGAACACTGAAGCTTTCTTT. The encoded protein is CASSIDFKNTEAFF.

Notes on this clone: A far larger clone is one nucleotide away, so this likely arose from a read error. V gene TRBV7-9 combines with J gene TRBJ2-1; 8 bases are shared with TRBD2. The CDR3 runs 16 residues. V lost 5 bases, J lost 6 bases, and 12 bases stayed unmatched. Germline V gives CDR1 SEHNR, CDR2 FQNEAQ (reference sequence). The CDR3 loop is CASSQEVSGSVNEQFF. In nucleotides, the CDR3 is TGTGCCAGCAGCCAAGAGGTCAGCGGGAGTGTCAATGAGCAGTTCTTC. The full variable domain, rest sourced from reference TRBV7-9 and TRBJ2-1, is DTGVSQNPRHKITKRGQNVTFRCDPISEHNRLYWYRQTLGQGPEFLTYFQNEAQLEKSRLLSDRFSAERPKGSFSTLEIQRTEQGDSAMYLCASSQEVSGSVNEQFFGPGTRLTVL.

This clone has just a few counts. V usage is TRBV9 and J usage is TRBJ1-3; TRBD1 agrees at 8 bases. The junction had 9 bases not matched to a gene; V was cut back by 4 bases and J by 0 bases. The germline gives CDR1 SGDLS, CDR2 YYNGEE. This CDR3 spans 17 amino acids. In DNA, the CDR3 is TGTGCCAGCAGCCCCGGGACAGGCCCTACCTCTGGAAACACCATATATTTT. Encoded protein: CASSPGTGPTSGNTIYF.

The gene calls are TRBV7-9 and TRBJ2-1, with a weak D call TRBD2 (5 bases). There are 13 residues in the CDR3. Germline V gives CDR1 SEHNR, CDR2 FQNEAQ (reference sequence). Deletions cut 5 bases from V and 9 bases from J, with 14 bases between. CDR3 nucleotides: TGTGCCAGCAGCCCGTCGGTAGGGAGTGAGCAGTTCTTC. Encoded protein: CASSPSVGSEQFF. The variable domain in full, completed from reference TRBV7-9 and TRBJ2-1, reads DTGVSQNPRHKITKRGQNVTFRCDPISEHNRLYWYRQTLGQGPEFLTYFQNEAQLEKSRLLSDRFSAERPKGSFSTLEIQRTEQGDSAMYLCASSPSVGSEQFFGPGTRLTVL.

This clone was seen just once. The genes are TRBV25-1 and TRBJ1-2; 9 bases align to TRBD1. The CDR3 totals 13 residues. Looked up from germline, CDR1 is MGHDK and CDR2 is SYGVNS. The junction had 3 bases not matched to a gene; V was cut back by 4 bases and J by 6 bases. The CDR3 is CASSGGTGNGYTF. The CDR3 DNA sequence: TGTGCCAGCAGTGGAGGGACAGGGAATGGCTACACCTTC.

This clone was counted only a few times. V usage is TRBV29-1 and J usage is TRBJ1-1; D is perhaps TRBD1 (5 bases). Per germline, CDR1 SQVTM and CDR2 ANQGSEA. The CDR3 covers 16 residues. Trimming pared 5 bases from V and 0 bases from J, leaving 19 bases between. CDR3 sequence reads: CSVPGFPVGVNTEAFF. The CDR3 nucleotides are TGCAGCGTTCCAGGGTTCCCGGTGGGGGTGAACACTGAAGCTTTCTTT.

The chain combines TRBV5-6 with TRBJ2-3, with TRBD2 matching 9 bases. V was clipped by 1 base and J by 2 bases; unmatched bases: 8. The germline V gene encodes CDR1 SGHDT and CDR2 YYEEEE. This CDR3 has 17 residues. CDR3 sequence (DNA): TGTGCCAGCAGCTTGATGTCGAGCGGGGGGATCACAGATACGCAGTATTTT. Protein product: CASSLMSSGGITDTQYF.

For the CDR3, the DNA is TGTGCCTGGAGTGGGGAACAGGGGGATCTCTACGAGCAGTACTTC. It specifies CAWSGEQGDLYEQYF. The chain uses TRBV30 and TRBJ2-7; 8 nucleotides align to TRBD1. J gave up 3 bases and V 1 base, and 8 bases lay outside the gene matches. This CDR3 has 15 amino acids. Germline V lookup: CDR1 GTSNPN, CDR2 SVGIG (reference sequence).

The J gene is TRBJ2-7, the V gene TRBV28; 7 bases agree with TRBD1. The CDR3 totals 13 residues. V was clipped by 6 bases and J by 6 bases; unmatched bases: 8. Germline V gives CDR1 MDHEN, CDR2 SYDVKM. CDR3 amino acids: CASSNRGSSEQYF. The CDR3 region has the DNA TGTGCCAGCAGCAACAGGGGATCTAGCGAGCAGTACTTC.

This clone was counted between two and nine times. V usage is TRBV7-9 and J usage is TRBJ2-3; no reliable D call. This CDR3 is built from 12 residues. Deletions cut 5 bases from V and 5 bases from J, with 8 bases between. From germline, CDR1 is SEHNR and CDR2 FQNEAQ (reference sequence). The CDR3 DNA follows: TGTGCCAGCAGCACCCATCAAGATACGCAGTATTTT. This sequence encodes CASSTHQDTQYF.

J is TRBJ2-5 and V is TRBV9, with 8 bases aligning to TRBD2. J was trimmed by 3 bases and V by 3 bases; bases with no gene match: 7. Germline CDR1 SGDLS, CDR2 YYNGEE. CDR3 length: 15 amino acids. CDR3 in amino acids: CASSDSGMEEETQYF. CDR3 DNA sequence: TGTGCCAGCAGCGATAGCGGGATGGAGGAAGAGACCCAGTACTTC.

The chain is built from TRBV27 and TRBJ1-1; 7 nucleotides line up with TRBD1. CDR3 length: 14 amino acids. Germline lookup yields CDR1 MNHEY and CDR2 SMNVEV (reference sequence). V trimming: 7 bases; J trimming: 5 bases; junction bases outside the gene matches: 10. CDR3 sequence reads: CASTETGAETEAFF. The CDR3 region has the DNA TGTGCCAGCACCGAAACAGGGGCTGAGACTGAAGCTTTCTTT.

The V and J genes are TRBV9 and TRBJ2-5; D unclear. Germline assignment: CDR1 SGDLS and CDR2 YYNGEE. This CDR3 contains 15 residues. Between the trimmed V and J ends, which lost 0 bases and 5 bases, there was a span of 14 bases. CDR3 residues: CASSVDAGDGETQYF. CDR3 sequence (DNA): TGTGCCAGCAGCGTAGACGCAGGCGATGGGGAGACCCAGTACTTC.

The chain combines TRBV4-1 with TRBJ2-5; D is possibly TRBD1 (5 bases). Germline lookup yields CDR1 MGHRA and CDR2 YSYEKL. The V end was cut by 0 bases, the J end by 2 bases, with 10 bases between. The CDR3 has 15 amino acids. The CDR3 spells CASSQEDSRQETQYF. DNA of the CDR3: TGCGCCAGCAGCCAAGAAGACAGCCGACAAGAGACCCAGTACTTC.

This clone has more than one count but fewer than ten. The chain joins TRBV10-3 to TRBJ2-5, with D possibly matching TRBD2 (6 bases). The CDR3 runs to 13 residues. V lost 4 bases, J lost 2 bases, and 8 bases lay in between. Looked up from germline, CDR1 is ENHRY and CDR2 is SYGVKD. The CDR3 region is CAISGTIQETQYF. As DNA, the CDR3 is TGTGCCATCAGTGGGACTATACAAGAGACCCAGTACTTC.

The V call is TRBV13, the J call TRBJ2-1; the D call may be TRBD1 or TRBD2 (6 bases each). From germline, CDR1 is PRHDT and CDR2 FYEKMQ (reference sequence). Deletions cut 4 bases from V and 3 bases from J, with 19 bases between. This CDR3 is 17 amino acids long. CDR3 protein: CASSSSQEGGNYNEQFF. The CDR3 coding sequence is TGTGCCAGCAGCTCCTCCCAGGAGGGGGGCAACTACAATGAGCAGTTCTTC.

This sequence joins TRBV2 and TRBJ2-7; D ambiguous. V lost 5 bases and J lost 4, with 12 bases in between. Germline loops: CDR1 SNHLY, CDR2 FYNNEI. The length of the CDR3 is 13 residues. The CDR3 nucleotides read TGTGCCAGCAGTTTAGGGCAGGTTTACGAGCAGTACTTC. Translating it yields CASSLGQVYEQYF.

The chain uses TRBV28 and TRBJ2-1, with D uncertain. This CDR3 is built from 13 residues. In germline, CDR1 is MDHEN, CDR2 SYDVKM. V was shortened by 6 bases and J by 6 bases, with 12 bases between the two germline ends. CDR3 sequence reads: CASSLPRGNEQFF. CDR3 bases: TGTGCCAGCAGCCTACCCCGAGGCAATGAGCAGTTCTTC.

The rearrangement links TRBV28 to TRBJ2-5, with TRBD2 matching over 8 bases. J lost 5 bases, V lost 3 bases, and 8 bases had no gene match. The CDR3 length is 15 residues. Germline V gives CDR1 MDHEN, CDR2 SYDVKM. CDR3 DNA: TGTGCCAGCAGTTTCCAGCGGGAGTTGTTGGAGACCCAGTACTTC. Amino acids: CASSFQRELLETQYF.

This rearrangement joins TRBV4-1 to TRBJ2-6, with D perhaps matching TRBD1 or TRBD2 (5 bases each). Germline V CDR1 and CDR2: MGHRA, YSYEKL. The CDR3 has 16 amino acids. The V end lost 2 bases, the J end lost 4 bases, and 12 bases lay between the germline ends. The CDR3 DNA reads as TGCGCCAGCAGCCAAAACCCCGGGGCAGGGGCCAACGTCCTGACTTTC. It yields the protein CASSQNPGAGANVLTF.

V usage is TRBV9 and J usage is TRBJ2-5; 8 positions match TRBD2. Germline-derived CDR1 and CDR2 are SGDLS and YYNGEE. Unmatched junction bases numbered 9, after V lost 4 bases and J lost 4 bases. The CDR3 has 15 residues. CDR3 bases: TGTGCCAGCAGCCCAACCCCCGGGACTAGAGAGACCCAGTACTTC. It yields the protein CASSPTPGTRETQYF.

This clone was counted a few times. V and J are TRBV29-1 and TRBJ2-7; D remains ambiguous. CDR3 size: 11 residues. The V gene lost 1 base and the J gene lost 3 bases, with 4 bases spanning the gap. The germline CDR1 and CDR2 sequences are SQVTM and ANQGSEA. The CDR3 DNA reads as TGCAGCGTTGAAGCAAGCTACGAGCAGTACTTC. It encodes CSVEASYEQYF.

The chain recombines TRBV9 with TRBJ2-1, with D possibly matching TRBD2 (6 bases). This CDR3 comprises 11 residues. Between the trimmed V and J ends, which lost 3 bases and 8 bases, there was a span of 6 bases. The germline CDR1 and CDR2 sequences are SGDLS and YYNGEE. The CDR3 sequence is CASSAGDEQFF. The CDR3 coding sequence is TGTGCCAGCAGCGCGGGGGATGAGCAGTTCTTC.

The rearrangement uses TRBV4-3 and TRBJ2-2; D remains ambiguous. The V and J ends lost 6 bases and 7 bases respectively, with 9 bases between them. The germline V gene encodes CDR1 LGHNA and CDR2 YSLEER. This CDR3 contains 12 residues. CDR3: CASRTDSGELFF. The CDR3 bases are TGCGCCAGCAGGACGGATAGCGGGGAGCTGTTTTTT.

This clone occurred once. This CDR3 reads CASSDLTSTLPDEQFF. The CDR3, as DNA: TGTGCCAGCAGCGACCTTACTTCGACCTTACCCGATGAGCAGTTCTTC. The chain couples TRBV11-1 to TRBJ2-1; D not certain. Germline CDR1 reads SGHAT; CDR2 reads FQDESV (reference sequence). This CDR3 contains 16 residues. The V gene lost 5 bases and the J gene lost 8 bases, with 22 bases spanning the gap. The whole variable domain, filled in from reference TRBV11-1 and TRBJ2-1, reads EAEVAQSPRYKITEKSQAVAFWCDPISGHATLYWYRQILGQGPELLVQFQDESVVDDSQLPKDRFSAERLKGVDSTLKIQPAELGDSAMYLCASSDLTSTLPDEQFFGPGTRLTVL.

In its sample, this clone was seen once. This chain links TRBV4-2 with TRBJ2-2; D is uncertain. The germline V and J ends were trimmed by 0 bases and 6 bases, with 8 bases remaining between them. This CDR3 comprises 14 residues. Germline V gene data show CDR1 as LGHNA and CDR2 as YNFKEQ. The CDR3: CASSQDVFAGELFF. For the CDR3, the DNA is TGTGCCAGCAGCCAAGATGTGTTTGCCGGGGAGCTGTTTTTT.

The rearrangement joins TRBV29-1 to TRBJ2-1, with 7 bases lining up with TRBD1. This CDR3 has 14 amino acids. Germline assignment: CDR1 SQVTM and CDR2 ANQGSEA. Unmatched junction bases numbered 7, after V lost 1 base and J lost 7 bases. For the CDR3, the DNA is TGCAGCGTTGAAGGGCCCGGGACAGCGAATGAGCAGTTCTTC. The encoded protein is CSVEGPGTANEQFF.

The gene calls are TRBV11-2 and TRBJ2-3; D not certain. CDR1 and CDR2 (germline): SGHAT, FQNNGV. The CDR3 loop spans 13 amino acids. The V end was cut by 4 bases, the J end by 6 bases, with 11 bases between. The CDR3 region is CASSSTRLDTQYF. CDR3 in DNA: TGTGCCAGCAGCTCCACGAGGCTTGATACGCAGTATTTT.

This clone has more than one count but fewer than ten. This chain links TRBV4-1 with TRBJ1-1, with TRBD1 matching 7 bases. The germline V gene has CDR1 MGHRA and CDR2 YSYEKL. Germline trimming cut 6 bases from V and 5 bases from J; bases unmatched to any gene: 6. The length of the CDR3 is 13 residues. The CDR3 spells CASRRQGGTEAFF. DNA of the CDR3: TGCGCCAGCAGGCGACAGGGAGGTACTGAAGCTTTCTTT.

The CDR3 DNA reads TGCAGCGTTGAAGGCACCCGGGAGGGGGACTATGGCTACACCTTC. Translation: CSVEGTREGDYGYTF. The V and J genes are TRBV29-1 and TRBJ1-2; a weak D match, TRBD1 (6 bases). Between the trimmed V and J ends, which lost 1 base and 3 bases, there was a span of 15 bases. The CDR3 has 15 amino acids. The germline gives CDR1 SQVTM, CDR2 ANQGSEA.